The rows below give T cell receptor beta chains drawn from one sample of a study of yellow fever vaccine responses in identical twins. One entry per CDR3 protein, called by TCRdb with MiXCR from the RT-PCR reads. The data show roughly 18,000 distinct CDR3 sequences, less than 70% seen once. Sequencing used T cells from blood (PBMCs), unsorted or a sorted subset (not recorded which), obtained before or after yellow fever vaccination (not recorded which). These TCRs come from a woman aged 18 to 35 who received the yellow fever vaccine. Both conserved end residues are trimmed from each CDR3.

j_call v_call cdr3_aa
TRBJ1-1 TRBV11-1 ASSLWGDGEAF
TRBJ1-1 TRBV10-1 ASSYGEGTEAF
TRBJ1-1 TRBV11-2 ASSLIYQNTEAF
TRBJ2-1 TRBV12-3/TRBV12-4 ASTGVWGEQF
TRBJ1-5 TRBV2 ASSPNPGEQPQH
TRBJ2-1 TRBV11-2 ASSLQGPGLGMNEQF
TRBJ2-3 TRBV27 ASMSHGTDTQY
TRBJ2-3 TRBV7-6 ASSFGQGSTDTQY
TRBJ2-1 TRBV3-1 ASSQVYNEQF
TRBJ2-3 TRBV20-1 SASPADTQY
TRBJ2-1 TRBV11-2 ASRSLGGAGEQF
TRBJ2-1 TRBV11-2 ASSLLSTSDIAEQF
TRBJ2-5 TRBV2 ASNMIGVRETQY
TRBJ2-5 TRBV5-1 ASSLTGGLQETQY
TRBJ2-3 TRBV21-1 ASSKVRASERDTQY
TRBJ2-1 TRBV24-1 ATSDQKSPNEQF
TRBJ1-3 TRBV11-1 ASSPGGARSGNTIY
TRBJ2-2 TRBV12-3/TRBV12-4 ASRYTGELF
TRBJ2-2 TRBV18 ASSPGVANTGELF
TRBJ1-2 TRBV18 ASSPIETNYGYT
TRBJ1-2 TRBV18 ASSHGTDYGYT
TRBJ2-7 TRBV2 ASRSQRLASYSYEQY
TRBJ2-1 TRBV2 ASRENNEQF
TRBJ1-1 TRBV18 ASSPRQGAGVNTEAF
TRBJ1-5 TRBV20-1 SAIYLGSNQPQH
TRBJ1-2 TRBV11-2 ASSLGTGPYGYT
TRBJ2-1 TRBV12-3/TRBV12-4 ASSPGGSYNEQF
TRBJ2-3 TRBV7-7 ASSPQRGDTQY
TRBJ1-1 TRBV11-2 ASSPRGGYLNTEAF
TRBJ2-1 TRBV29-1 SVAKGLAGRDEQF
TRBJ2-2 TRBV7-6 ASSRDTTGELF
TRBJ2-2 TRBV11-2 ASSPRVDGELF
TRBJ2-3 TRBV7-6 ASSPRLSKADTQY